Presented here are 21 T cell receptor beta chains from one specimen sequenced in a study of shared clonotypes between healthy human individuals. Selected positively for CCR7 and CD45RO-negative, naive CD8 cells excluded terminally differentiated effector memory CD45RA+ cells. Only in-frame clones appear in the TCRdb table, and some are missing; sequencing was by immunoSEQ multiplex PCR. The table lists roughly 2.1 million clones, about 92% of them singletons. Sequenced material: naive CD8+ T cells from PBMCs. Source of these receptors: a man aged 18 to 29 in good health. Some clones in this sample may be carry-over from other donors' samples.

V usage is TRBV28 and J usage is TRBJ2-3, with 7 nucleotides matching TRBD1. Germline trimming cut 5 bases from V and 2 bases from J; bases unmatched to any gene: 4. CDR1 is MDHEN, CDR2 SYDVKM, per germline. This CDR3 region has 14 residues. The CDR3 nucleotides are TGTGCCAGCAGTCCCGACAGGGCCACAGATACGCAGTATTTT. Amino acids: CASSPDRATDTQYF.

The chain employs TRBV15 and TRBJ1-5; D might be TRBD1 (5 bases). Trimming took off 4 bases at V and 2 bases at J, with 15 bases between the two ends. Germline V gene sequence: CDR1 LNHNV, CDR2 YYDKDF (reference sequence). This CDR3 spans 16 amino acids. The CDR3, as DNA: TGTGCCACCAGCACCCCTCACGGGGCGGGCAATCAGCCCCAGCATTTT. Its protein is CATSTPHGAGNQPQHF.

Here the CDR3 DNA reads TGCGCCAGCCGGGGCAGGCAAGAGACCCAGTACTTC. This sequence encodes CASRGRQETQYF. The rearrangement uses TRBV10-2 and TRBJ2-5; possibly TRBD1 or TRBD2 for D (5 bases each). Germline assignment: CDR1 WSHSY and CDR2 SAAADI. CDR3 length equals 12 residues. Trimming left V 8 bases short and J 2 bases short, with 9 bases between.

This chain connects TRBV27 to TRBJ2-1; tentative D call: TRBD1 (5 bases). Germline V CDR1 and CDR2: MNHEY, SMNVEV (reference sequence). Between the trimmed V and J ends, which lost 6 bases and 5 bases, there was a span of 11 bases. This CDR3 is 13 amino acids long. The CDR3 DNA reads as TGTGCCAGCAGGTTGGGGCCCAACAATGAGCAGTTCTTC. This encodes CASRLGPNNEQFF.

The chain couples TRBV5-1 to TRBJ1-2, with TRBD1 matching 7 bases. The CDR3 has 15 residues. Germline V gives CDR1 SGHRS, CDR2 YFSETQ. J was trimmed by 8 bases and V by 1 base; bases with no gene match: 11. The CDR3 DNA reads TGCGCCAGCAGCTTGACAGGGGAACAATGGTTAGGCTACACCTTC. Protein product: CASSLTGEQWLGYTF.

The rearrangement uses TRBV25-1 and TRBJ1-1; D is ambiguous. Germline V gene sequence: CDR1 MGHDK, CDR2 SYGVNS. The CDR3 length is 14 residues. Trimming stripped 3 bases from V and 8 bases from J, with 16 bases between. As DNA, the CDR3 is TGTGCCAGCAGTGACACCGGGCTAATTAGAGAAGCTTTCTTT. This sequence encodes CASSDTGLIREAFF.

For the CDR3, the DNA is TGTGCCAGCAGTACTCGGGCTAGCGGGAGGGTTGGTTCCTACGAGCAGTACTTC. This sequence encodes CASSTRASGRVGSYEQYF. The chain has TRBV27 and TRBJ2-7, with 12 bases aligning to TRBD2. The germline V gene has CDR1 MNHEY and CDR2 SMNVEV (reference sequence). J was trimmed by 1 base and V by 5 bases; bases with no gene match: 12. The CDR3 loop spans 18 amino acids.

This clone was seen just once. This chain connects TRBV4-3 to TRBJ1-2; D is uncertain. The CDR3 loop spans 15 amino acids. CDR1 LGHNA and CDR2 YSLEER come from the germline V gene. V lost 0 bases and J lost 4, with 12 bases in between. In DNA, the CDR3 is TGCGCCAGCAGCCAAGATCTTCGGGATGCCTATGGCTACACCTTC. Amino acid sequence: CASSQDLRDAYGYTF.

The V gene is TRBV10-3, the J gene TRBJ2-1; 7 bases line up with TRBD1. Trimming took 4 bases from V and 0 from J; bases not matched to a gene: 6. The CDR3 is 16 residues long. CDR1 is ENHRY, CDR2 SYGVKD, per germline. CDR3 region: CAISVTRTGSYNEQFF. CDR3 nucleotide sequence: TGTGCCATCAGTGTGACGCGGACAGGCTCCTACAATGAGCAGTTCTTC.

The chain uses TRBV9 and TRBJ2-3; TRBD2 agrees at 8 bases. The junction had 4 bases not matched to a gene; V was cut back by 0 bases and J by 1 base. CDR3 length equals 16 residues. CDR1 and CDR2 (germline): SGDLS, YYNGEE. The CDR3 region has the DNA TGTGCCAGCAGCGTAGGTCCGGGAGGGGGCACAGATACGCAGTATTTT. Translation gives CASSVGPGGGTDTQYF.

Note on this clone: Other nucleotide sequences in the sample specify the same CDR3. The chain is built from TRBV6-6 and TRBJ1-4, with D possibly matching TRBD1 (5 bases). Trimming removed 6 bases from V and 8 bases from J, with 19 bases in between. This CDR3 region has 15 residues. Germline loops: CDR1 MNHNY, CDR2 SVGAGI (reference sequence). The CDR3 DNA sequence: TGTGCCAGCAGCCCTGGTGGCAGGGAGTGGGAAAAACTGTTTTTT. Residues: CASSPGGREWEKLFF.

This chain joins TRBV7-2 and TRBJ2-1, with 10 bases lining up with TRBD2. CDR1 and CDR2 (germline): SGHTA, FQGNSA. Germline trimming cut 5 bases from V and 6 bases from J; bases unmatched to any gene: 7. The CDR3 is 15 amino acids. The CDR3 loop is CASSTTSGSGNEQFF. The CDR3 DNA follows: TGTGCCAGCAGCACGACTAGCGGGTCTGGCAATGAGCAGTTCTTC.

The V and J genes are TRBV2 and TRBJ2-2, with TRBD1 matching over 8 bases. Germline-derived CDR1 and CDR2 are SNHLY and FYNNEI. Trimming at V came to 2 bases and at J to 4 bases, leaving 9 bases not matched to a gene. The CDR3 runs 17 residues. The CDR3 here is CASSESVSGGVTGELFF. The CDR3, as DNA: TGTGCCAGCAGTGAATCAGTCTCAGGGGGCGTCACCGGGGAGCTGTTTTTT.

In its sample, this clone was seen a few times. The rearrangement links TRBV7-9 to TRBJ1-2, with D hard to call. The CDR3 runs 13 residues. Trimming pared 1 base from V and 13 bases from J, leaving 16 bases between. Germline loops: CDR1 SEHNR, CDR2 FQNEAQ (reference sequence). The CDR3 sequence is CASSLENGLVGTF. As DNA, the CDR3 is TGTGCCAGCAGCTTAGAGAACGGCTTAGTCGGCACCTTC. Filled out from reference TRBV7-9 and TRBJ1-2, the complete variable domain reads DTGVSQNPRHKITKRGQNVTFRCDPISEHNRLYWYRQTLGQGPEFLTYFQNEAQLEKSRLLSDRFSAERPKGSFSTLEIQRTEQGDSAMYLCASSLENGLVGTFGSGTRLTVV.

Notes on this clone: One end of the junction fails to match germline, which may point to a read error. The chain combines TRBV15 with TRBJ2-1; TRBD1 aligns across 9 bases. Per the germline V gene, CDR1 is LNHNV and CDR2 is YYDKDF (reference sequence). The CDR3 has 13 amino acids. The CDR3: CATSRHMGQGWLF. CDR3 bases: TGTGCCACCAGCCGCCATATGGGACAGGGCTGGCTCTTC.

Here the CDR3 DNA reads TGCGCCAGCAGCCAAGATAAGGGGAATCAGCCCCAGCATTTT. Amino acid sequence: CASSQDKGNQPQHF. This rearrangement joins TRBV4-3 to TRBJ1-5; D perhaps matches TRBD1 (5 bases). The CDR3 extends over 14 amino acids. The germline V gene has CDR1 LGHNA and CDR2 YSLEER. The V end was cut by 0 bases, the J end by 4 bases, with 7 bases between.

This chain's CDR3 is CASSARLAGIETQYF. Written as DNA, the CDR3 is TGTGCCAGTAGTGCACGACTAGCGGGAATAGAGACCCAGTACTTC. The V gene is TRBV19, the J gene TRBJ2-5, with 11 positions matching TRBD2. V was clipped by 5 bases and J by 4 bases; unmatched bases: 6. This CDR3 has 15 amino acids. Germline V gene lookup returns CDR1 LNHDA and CDR2 SQIVND (reference sequence).

The table lists this clone with a count of one. The rearrangement uses TRBV2 and TRBJ2-2, with D perhaps matching TRBD2 (5 bases). Germline CDR1 SNHLY, CDR2 FYNNEI. V lost 7 bases and J lost 7, with 16 bases in between. The CDR3 is 14 residues long. CDR3 DNA sequence: TGTGCCAGCACCAAGAAGGACTTTTTCGGGGAGCTGTTTTTT. Translating it yields CASTKKDFFGELFF.

This clone appeared once. The chain employs TRBV7-7 and TRBJ2-3; D gene ambiguous. This CDR3 region has 13 residues. CDR1 is SSHAT and CDR2 is FNYEAQ in the germline V gene (reference sequence). V shed 5 bases and J shed 3 bases, with 9 bases lying between them. CDR3 sequence reads: CASSASRTDTQYF. Here the CDR3 DNA reads TGTGCCAGCAGCGCATCGAGAACAGATACGCAGTATTTT.

This clone came up once. The V gene is TRBV28, the J gene TRBJ1-3, with D hard to call. The CDR3 is 15 amino acids. Trimming took off 5 bases at V and 0 bases at J, with 11 bases between the two ends. Germline CDR1 reads MDHEN; CDR2 reads SYDVKM. CDR3 bases: TGTGCCAGCAGTCTAACTTTCACCTCTGGAAACACCATATATTTT. This codes for CASSLTFTSGNTIYF.

This clone occurred a few times. This CDR3 reads CASRATGSYGYTF. The DNA of the CDR3 is TGTGCCAGTAGGGCAACGGGATCCTATGGCTACACCTTC. The chain couples TRBV19 to TRBJ1-2, with unresolved D. CDR3 size: 13 residues. Per the germline V gene, CDR1 is LNHDA and CDR2 is SQIVND (reference sequence). The V and J ends lost 6 bases and 4 bases respectively, with 12 bases between them.